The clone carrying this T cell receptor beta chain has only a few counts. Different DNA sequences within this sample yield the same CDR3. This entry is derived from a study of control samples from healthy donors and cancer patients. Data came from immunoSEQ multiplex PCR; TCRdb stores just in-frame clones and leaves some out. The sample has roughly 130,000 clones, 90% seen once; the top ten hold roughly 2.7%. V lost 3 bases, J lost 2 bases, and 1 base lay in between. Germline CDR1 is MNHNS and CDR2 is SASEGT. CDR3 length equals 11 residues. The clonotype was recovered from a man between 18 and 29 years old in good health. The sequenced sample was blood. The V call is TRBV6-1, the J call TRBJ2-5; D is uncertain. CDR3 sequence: CASSEQETQYF. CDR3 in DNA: TGTGCCAGCAGTGAGCAAGAGACCCAGTACTTC.